The next 21 T cell receptor beta chains were all read from a single sample in a study of CD8 T cells in Susac syndrome. Random hexamers were used to reverse transcribe an amount of about 0.45 to 1 ug RNA. TCRdb itself ran the immunoSEQ multiplex PCR reads through MiXCR, one entry per CDR3 protein. The table records roughly 110,000 distinct CDR3 sequences, about 90% of them present only once. The sequencing sample was made of CD4+ T cells from PBMCs. These receptors were collected from a human donor in good health.

This chain joins TRBV11-2 and TRBJ2-1; D perhaps matches TRBD1 (6 bases). The V and J ends lost 0 bases and 0 bases respectively, with 15 bases between them. Germline assignment: CDR1 SGHAT and CDR2 FQNNGV. The CDR3 is made up of 18 amino acids. CDR3 region: CASSLEQSRGSSYNEQFF. In nucleotides, the CDR3 is TGTGCCAGCAGCTTAGAGCAGAGTAGGGGGAGCTCCTACAATGAGCAGTTCTTC.

The CDR3 DNA reads as TGTGCCAGCAGGCGGACCGAAGAGACCCAGTACTTC. Protein: CASRRTEETQYF. This sequence joins TRBV3-1 and TRBJ2-5, with no clear D. This CDR3 is 12 amino acids long. Germline V CDR1 and CDR2: LGHDT, YNNKEL (reference sequence). With 6 bases removed from V and 3 bases from J, the gap between germline ends came to 8 bases.

In DNA, the CDR3 is TGCGCCAGCAGTGCCTGGGACGCGAACACTGAAGCTTTCTTT. This sequence encodes CASSAWDANTEAFF. V gene TRBV10-1 combines with J gene TRBJ1-1, with a possible D match to TRBD1 (5 bases). The CDR3 covers 14 residues. V was cut by 4 bases and J by 1 base, with 10 bases left in between. Looked up from germline, CDR1 is WNHNN and CDR2 is SYGVQD (reference sequence).

The V and J genes are TRBV7-9 and TRBJ2-5; 8 nucleotides align to TRBD2. J lost 2 bases, V lost 7 bases, and 9 bases had no gene match. Germline V lookup: CDR1 SEHNR, CDR2 FQNEAQ (reference sequence). The CDR3 extends over 15 amino acids. The chain's CDR3 is CASIHSGGDQETQYF. The CDR3 nucleotides are TGTGCCAGCATCCATTCCGGGGGGGATCAAGAGACCCAGTACTTC.

The CDR3 DNA follows: TGTGCCAGCAGCTTACGGCAGGGGAGTGGCAATCAGCCCCAGCATTTT. This encodes CASSLRQGSGNQPQHF. This chain links TRBV7-2 with TRBJ1-5; D is possibly TRBD1 (6 bases). Deletions cut 2 bases from V and 2 bases from J, with 13 bases between. Per germline, CDR1 SGHTA and CDR2 FQGNSA. CDR3 length: 16 residues.

The chain combines TRBV7-2 with TRBJ1-1, with TRBD1 matching over 8 bases. This CDR3 has 15 residues. Germline assignment: CDR1 SGHTA and CDR2 FQGNSA. V was pared by 3 bases and J by 1 base, with 4 bases of the junction left unmatched. CDR3 loop: CASSFTGGKNTEAFF. For the CDR3, the DNA is TGTGCCAGCAGCTTTACAGGGGGTAAGAACACTGAAGCTTTCTTT.

The chain recombines TRBV28 with TRBJ1-2; 12 bases line up with TRBD1. Germline CDR1 is MDHEN and CDR2 is SYDVKM. J lost 4 bases, V lost 4 bases, and 4 bases had no gene match. The CDR3 loop spans 15 amino acids. The CDR3 sequence: CASSSQGQGAYGYTF. DNA for the CDR3: TGTGCCAGCAGTTCCCAGGGACAGGGGGCCTATGGCTACACCTTC.

This chain's CDR3 is CASSFAGRNTGELFF. The CDR3 coding sequence is TGTGCCAGCAGTTTCGCGGGACGGAACACCGGGGAGCTGTTTTTT. The chain links TRBV12-3 or TRBV12-4 to TRBJ2-2, with D tentatively TRBD2 (6 bases). The CDR3 spans 15 residues. Trimming took off 3 bases at V and 1 base at J, with 9 bases between the two ends.

This clonotype was found once. The CDR3 coding sequence is TGTGCCAGCAGTCCCCCGGGGTCTGGGCAGCCCCAGCATTTT. As protein: CASSPPGSGQPQHF. This chain uses TRBV28 with TRBJ1-5, with D unresolved. Trimming left V 5 bases short and J 7 bases short, with 15 bases between. The germline V gene encodes CDR1 MDHEN and CDR2 SYDVKM. The CDR3 has 14 amino acids. The variable domain in full, completed from reference TRBV28 and TRBJ1-5, reads DVKVTQSSRYLVKRTGEKVFLECVQDMDHENMFWYRQDPGLGLRLIYFSYDVKMKEKGDIPEGYSVSREKKERFSLILESASTNQTSMYLCASSPPGSGQPQHFGDGTRLSIL.

The chain has TRBV7-2 and TRBJ2-1; 15 bases line up with TRBD2. This CDR3 comprises 16 residues. The V and J ends lost 5 bases and 12 bases, in that order; junction bases with no gene match: 11. Germline assignment: CDR1 SGHTA and CDR2 FQGNSA. Here the CDR3 reads CASSPRTSGRGLGQFF. DNA of the CDR3: TGTGCCAGCAGCCCGCGGACTAGCGGGAGGGGGCTGGGGCAGTTCTTC.

The rearrangement uses TRBV15 and TRBJ1-1; a weak D match, TRBD1 (5 bases). The V end lost 0 bases, the J end lost 1 base, and 9 bases lay between the germline ends. Germline V gene data show CDR1 as LNHNV and CDR2 as YYDKDF (reference sequence). There are 15 residues in the CDR3. This CDR3 reads CATSRDLGENTEAFF. DNA of the CDR3: TGTGCCACCAGCAGAGATCTAGGGGAGAACACTGAAGCTTTCTTT.

The sample holds one count of this clonotype. V and J are TRBV19 and TRBJ1-1; no clear D. Between the trimmed V and J ends, which lost 4 bases and 6 bases, there was a span of 21 bases. CDR1 and CDR2 (germline): LNHDA, SQIVND (reference sequence). CDR3 length: 16 amino acids. The CDR3 DNA is TGTGCCAGTAGTAAGGACCCAGGATTAATTGGCTCTGAAGCTTTCTTT. Translated, it gives CASSKDPGLIGSEAFF. Full variable domain (rest looked up from reference TRBV19 and TRBJ1-1): DGGITQSPKYLFRKEGQNVTLSCEQNLNHDAMYWYRQDPGQGLRLIYYSQIVNDFQKGDIAEGYSVSREKKESFPLTVTSAQKNPTAFYLCASSKDPGLIGSEAFFGQGTRLTVV.

V is TRBV6-5 and J is TRBJ2-7; D perhaps matches TRBD2 (6 bases). With 8 bases removed from V and 6 bases from J, the gap between germline ends came to 20 bases. The germline V gene encodes CDR1 MNHEY and CDR2 SVGAGI. CDR3 size: 14 residues. CDR3 DNA: TGTGCCAGCGGTTTCGCAGGGCGGGATCTCGAGCAGTACTTC. This encodes CASGFAGRDLEQYF.

V gene TRBV12-3 or TRBV12-4 combines with J gene TRBJ2-1, with 16 bases fitting TRBD2. The V gene end was trimmed by 7 bases and the J gene end by 0 bases; junction bases not matched to a gene: 3. CDR3 length equals 17 residues. For the CDR3, the DNA is TGTGCCAGCAAAGGGACTAGCGGGAGGGACTCCTACAATGAGCAGTTCTTC. Translated, it gives CASKGTSGRDSYNEQFF.

The chain combines TRBV7-2 with TRBJ1-2, with D unresolved. With 4 bases removed from V and 6 bases from J, the gap between germline ends came to 15 bases. Per the germline V gene, CDR1 is SGHTA and CDR2 is FQGNSA. This CDR3 comprises 14 residues. DNA of the CDR3: TGTGCCAGCAGCTCCGGACTGGCCATTGATGGCTACACCTTC. This gives the protein CASSSGLAIDGYTF.

The V call is TRBV6-2 or TRBV6-3, the J call TRBJ1-1; tentative D call: TRBD1 (5 bases). CDR1 is MNHEY and CDR2 is SVGEGT in the germline V gene. This CDR3 comprises 14 residues. Between the trimmed V and J ends, which lost 5 bases and 1 base, there was a span of 11 bases. CDR3: CASSRRGTNTEAFF. The CDR3, as DNA: TGTGCCAGCAGTCGTCGAGGGACGAACACTGAAGCTTTCTTT.

The genes are TRBV9 and TRBJ2-5; D is possibly TRBD1 or TRBD2 (5 bases each). In germline, CDR1 is SGDLS, CDR2 YYNGEE. This CDR3 is built from 14 residues. Trimming removed 4 bases from V and 0 bases from J, with 10 bases in between. The CDR3 DNA follows: TGTGCCAGCAGCTCCTCGGGGCACCAAGAGACCCAGTACTTC. The encoded protein is CASSSSGHQETQYF.

This clonotype was seen a single time. CDR3 sequence reads: CASSLRAGAGEQFF. CDR3 DNA sequence: TGCGCCAGCAGCCTGCGAGCGGGGGCGGGTGAGCAGTTCTTC. V and J are TRBV4-3 and TRBJ2-1, with 8 bases matching TRBD2. Trimming at V came to 4 bases and at J to 9 bases, leaving 8 bases not matched to a gene. Germline-derived CDR1 and CDR2 are LGHNA and YSLEER. The CDR3 length is 14 residues.

This clonotype came up once. The chain recombines TRBV12-3 or TRBV12-4 with TRBJ2-7; no clear D gene. This CDR3 contains 13 residues. V shed 4 bases and J shed 2 bases, with 9 bases lying between them. CDR3 residues: CASSSHIAYEQYF. For the CDR3, the DNA is TGTGCCAGCAGTTCCCACATTGCCTACGAGCAGTACTTC.

This chain connects TRBV3-1 to TRBJ1-1; D unclear. CDR1 is LGHDT, CDR2 YNNKEL, per germline (reference sequence). V lost 6 bases to trimming and J lost 1 base, with 21 bases between them. This CDR3 contains 17 residues. CDR3: CASRNLFVDGPNTEAFF. CDR3 DNA sequence: TGTGCCAGCAGAAATTTGTTCGTCGACGGACCGAACACTGAAGCTTTCTTT.

The J gene is TRBJ2-1, the V gene TRBV3-1; 8 bases line up with TRBD2. The V and J ends lost 0 bases and 10 bases, in that order; junction bases with no gene match: 5. Germline V gene sequence: CDR1 LGHDT, CDR2 YNNKEL (reference sequence). The CDR3 spans 14 residues. CDR3 sequence reads: CASSQDLAGGEQFF. As DNA, the CDR3 is TGTGCCAGCAGCCAAGATCTTGCGGGAGGCGAGCAGTTCTTC.